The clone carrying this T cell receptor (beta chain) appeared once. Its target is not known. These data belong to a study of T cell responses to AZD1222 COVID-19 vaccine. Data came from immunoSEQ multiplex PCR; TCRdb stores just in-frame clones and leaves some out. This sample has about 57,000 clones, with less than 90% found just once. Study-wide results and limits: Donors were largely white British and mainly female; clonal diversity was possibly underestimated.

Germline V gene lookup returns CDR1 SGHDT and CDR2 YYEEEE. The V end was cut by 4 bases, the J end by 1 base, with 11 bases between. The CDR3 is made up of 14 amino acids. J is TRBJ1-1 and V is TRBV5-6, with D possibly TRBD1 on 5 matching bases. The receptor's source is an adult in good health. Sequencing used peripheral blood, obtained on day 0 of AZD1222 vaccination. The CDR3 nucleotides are TGTGCCAGCAGCATCCCTAGGGGGAACACTGAAGCTTTCTTT. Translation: CASSIPRGNTEAFF.